The source of this TCR beta chain is a study of breast tumors, draining lymph nodes, adjacent tissues. General observations from the study: Compared with lymph nodes, tumors were less diverse; compared with nontumor tissue, more. Data fit most tumor T cells coming from lymph node, expanding in tumor. Luminal-like breast cancer showed significantly higher tumor–nontumor repertoire similarity than basal-like.

TCRdb re-derived calls from the multiplex PCR reads in MiXCR, one entry per CDR3 protein. This sample has around 150,000 distinct CDR3 sequences, with about 22% found just once. CDR1 is SGHKS, CDR2 YYEKEE, per germline (reference sequence). V was trimmed by 4 bases and J by 5 bases, leaving 22 bases between them. CDR3 length equals 17 residues. On this clonotype itself: No antigen is known for it.

Axillary draining lymph nodes of breast cancer patients supplied the node samples. This clonotype was obtained from a female donor with breast cancer. Some clones in this sample may be carry-over from other donors' samples. Sequences were obtained from axillary lymph node tissue. The V and J genes are TRBV5-5 and TRBJ2-1, with D possibly TRBD2 on 6 matching bases. CDR3 sequence: CASSLTGTGVQDNEQFF. Here the CDR3 DNA reads TGTGCCAGCAGCCTCACGGGTACGGGAGTTCAGGACAATGAGCAGTTCTTC.